This T cell receptor beta chain comes out of a study of T cell changes during pregnancy in multiple sclerosis (dated by TCRdb to the late 2010s). Looking at the study overall: Changes in the T cell repertoire over the course of pregnancy were examined in this study in women with multiple sclerosis.

Between the V and J ends, shortened by 4 bases and 1 base respectively, the junction contains 10 bases. Including the terminal cysteine and phenylalanine, the CDR3 comprises 15 residues. The read is trimmed to its CDR3 DNA, 45 bases read in frame from base 1. The germline V gene encodes CDR1 MNHEY and CDR2 SVGAGI. This clone was seen a handful of times. The specificity of this receptor is unknown. Base-call qualities are not available, and no considerably larger clone is one nucleotide away. Libraries were prepared through the immunoSEQ multiplex PCR assay. Held by TCRdb, this immuneACCESS table contains in-frame sequences only and omits some clones. Under half of the omission traces to an unresolved V gene where checked; the cause of the rest is unknown. This sample has approximately 53,000 clones in its table, and 90% of those were observed once. Together, the top ten hold 5% to 6.5% of the sample.

The chain joins TRBV6-5 to TRBJ2-2; the best D guess is TRBD2, with 6 bases matching. The TCR sequence derives from a female donor in good health, enrolled as a control in a pregnancy study. Sequenced here: peripheral blood, sampled after pregnancy. The nucleotide sequence reads TGTGCCAGCAGTTCCGGGACTCAGAACACCGGGGAGCTGTTTTTT. It encodes CASSSGTQNTGELFF.